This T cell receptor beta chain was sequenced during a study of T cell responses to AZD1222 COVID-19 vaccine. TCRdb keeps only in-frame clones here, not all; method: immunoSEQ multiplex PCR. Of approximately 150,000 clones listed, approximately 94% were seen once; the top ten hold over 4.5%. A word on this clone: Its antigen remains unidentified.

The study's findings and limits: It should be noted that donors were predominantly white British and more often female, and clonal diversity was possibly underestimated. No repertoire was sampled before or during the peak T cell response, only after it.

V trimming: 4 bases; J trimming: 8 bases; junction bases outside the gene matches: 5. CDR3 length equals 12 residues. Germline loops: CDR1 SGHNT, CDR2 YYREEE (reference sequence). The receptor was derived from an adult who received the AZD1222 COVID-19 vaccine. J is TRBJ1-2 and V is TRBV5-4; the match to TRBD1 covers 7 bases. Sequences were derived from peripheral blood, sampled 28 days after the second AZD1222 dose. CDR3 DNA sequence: TGTGCCAGCAGCCAGGGGGGGATGGGCTACACCTTC. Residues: CASSQGGMGYTF.